Presented here are 31 T cell receptor beta chains from one specimen sequenced in a study of a mutant IDH1 vaccine in newly diagnosed glioma. The method was immunoSEQ multiplex PCR; TCRdb's version includes in-frame clones alone and lacks a portion of them. The repertoire has some 60,000 clones, 85% to 90% of them found once; the top ten carry around 4.4%. Antigens of these TCRs are unknown. Time point reported: week 5, during vaccination. Each dose delivered 300 ug of mutant IDH1 20-mer peptide subcutaneously with imiquimod. Source: PBMCs, taken from a glioma patient whose treatment included an IDH1 peptide vaccine. The receptors were gathered from a middle-aged woman with glioma.

The J gene is TRBJ1-6, the V gene TRBV29-1, with D possibly TRBD1 on 5 matching bases. The V end was cut by 8 bases, the J end by 6 bases, with 17 bases between. CDR3 length: 14 residues. Per the germline V gene, CDR1 is SQVTM and CDR2 is ANQGSEA. CDR3 sequence reads: CSLPTGGINSPLHF. DNA of the CDR3: TGCAGCTTACCGACCGGGGGGATTAATTCACCCCTCCACTTT.

This clone was detected only once. The J gene is TRBJ2-1, the V gene TRBV7-2; D unresolved. The ends were cut back, 0 bases at V and 3 bases at J, with 9 bases in the middle. This CDR3 contains 15 residues. The V gene's germline CDR1 is SGHTA and CDR2 FQGNSA. The CDR3 loop reads CASSLAHGSYNEQFF. CDR3 sequence (DNA): TGTGCCAGCAGCTTAGCCCATGGAAGCTACAATGAGCAGTTCTTC.

The chain couples TRBV6-5 to TRBJ2-3; D is possibly TRBD2 (7 bases). Germline CDR1 reads MNHEY; CDR2 reads SVGAGI. This CDR3 has 15 residues. Deletions cut 8 bases from V and 4 bases from J, with 19 bases between. The CDR3 region has the DNA TGTGCCAGCGTAAAGGGGAGGGGGTCGTCAGATACGCAGTATTTT. Amino acids: CASVKGRGSSDTQYF.

This chain joins TRBV2 and TRBJ2-2, with 7 nucleotides matching TRBD2. CDR3 length equals 17 residues. Germline loops: CDR1 SNHLY, CDR2 FYNNEI. V trimming: 3 bases; J trimming: 5 bases; junction bases outside the gene matches: 12. The CDR3 here is CASSEPRDYGRTGELFF. CDR3 coding DNA: TGTGCCAGCAGTGAGCCCCGGGACTATGGACGAACCGGGGAGCTGTTTTTT.

This chain joins TRBV9 and TRBJ2-5; no reliable D call. This CDR3 comprises 16 residues. Trimming cost V 0 bases and J 2 bases, with 14 bases left between them. Germline CDR1 and CDR2: SGDLS and YYNGEE. CDR3 nucleotides: TGTGCCAGCAGCGTAGAGAGAAACCCTAATCAAGAGACCCAGTACTTC. Protein product: CASSVERNPNQETQYF.

The V call is TRBV10-3, the J call TRBJ1-1; TRBD1 is a possible D gene (5 bases). CDR3 size: 13 residues. The germline V gene encodes CDR1 ENHRY and CDR2 SYGVKD. The V end lost 6 bases, the J end lost 5 bases, and 13 bases lay between the germline ends. The CDR3 DNA is TGTGCCATCAGCGTTGGGGGTTGGACTGAAGCTTTCTTT. Translated: CAISVGGWTEAFF.

This clone was found once. The gene calls are TRBV18 and TRBJ2-2; a weak D match, TRBD1 (6 bases). There are 15 residues in the CDR3. Germline values: CDR1 KGHSH, CDR2 LQKENI. Trimming took off 6 bases at V and 1 base at J, with 12 bases between the two ends. CDR3 in amino acids: CASSYGQLNTGELFF. For the CDR3, the DNA is TGTGCCAGCTCGTACGGACAGTTGAACACCGGGGAGCTGTTTTTT.

The chain employs TRBV6-6 and TRBJ2-1, with TRBD2 matching over 8 bases. This CDR3 is 14 amino acids long. Germline trimming cut 5 bases from V and 6 bases from J; bases unmatched to any gene: 6. Germline CDR1 MNHNY, CDR2 SVGAGI (reference sequence). CDR3 in amino acids: CASSPAGALNEQFF. DNA for the CDR3: TGTGCCAGCAGTCCAGCGGGGGCCCTCAATGAGCAGTTCTTC.

The V and J genes are TRBV19 and TRBJ2-5; tentatively, D is TRBD2 (5 bases). Trimming stripped 2 bases from V and 2 bases from J, with 18 bases between. The CDR3 totals 17 residues. CDR1 is LNHDA, CDR2 SQIVND, per germline (reference sequence). The CDR3 nucleotides are TGTGCCAGTAGTATAATAGTGTGGGCTAGCTCACAAGAGACCCAGTACTTC. Translation: CASSIIVWASSQETQYF.

The genes are TRBV9 and TRBJ2-2, with TRBD2 matching 10 bases. V lost 6 bases and J lost 4; bases outside the gene matches: 3. Germline lookup yields CDR1 SGDLS and CDR2 YYNGEE. CDR3 length equals 14 residues. CDR3 nucleotide sequence: TGTGCCAGCAACCGACTAGCGGGCACCGGGGAGCTGTTTTTT. Its protein is CASNRLAGTGELFF.

This chain links TRBV20-1 with TRBJ2-7; D is unclear. Germline values: CDR1 DFQATT, CDR2 SNEGSKA (reference sequence). This CDR3 contains 11 residues. The ends were cut back, 6 bases at V and 5 bases at J, with 11 bases in the middle. CDR3 amino acids: CSAPGWDEQYF. As DNA, the CDR3 is TGCAGTGCCCCCGGCTGGGACGAGCAGTACTTC.

Of note for this clone: Other nucleotide sequences from this sample produce the same CDR3. This sequence joins TRBV5-6 and TRBJ1-2, with D possibly matching TRBD1 (6 bases). V was clipped by 1 base and J by 4 bases, with 8 bases between them. Germline V lookup: CDR1 SGHDT, CDR2 YYEEEE. The CDR3 length is 13 residues. In DNA form, the CDR3 reads TGTGCCAGCAGCTTGAGGGGGGCCTATGGCTACACCTTC. Residues: CASSLRGAYGYTF.

V is TRBV20-1 and J is TRBJ2-2; no clear D gene. Germline CDR1 reads DFQATT; CDR2 reads SNEGSKA (reference sequence). Between the trimmed V and J ends, which lost 1 base and 5 bases, there was a span of 2 bases. This CDR3 is built from 11 residues. CDR3: CSARGTGELFF. The CDR3 bases are TGCAGTGCTAGAGGTACCGGGGAGCTGTTTTTT.

This rearrangement joins TRBV2 to TRBJ1-1; D is undetermined. The CDR3 runs 13 residues. The germline V gene encodes CDR1 SNHLY and CDR2 FYNNEI. The V and J ends lost 3 bases and 11 bases respectively, with 16 bases between them. The CDR3 nucleotides read TGTGCCAGCAGTGACGCCAAGGCCCGAGGTGCTTTCTTT. Translated: CASSDAKARGAFF.

The CDR3 DNA reads as TGTGCCAGCAGTGAATCAGGGAAGAACCCACTCACAGATACGCAGTATTTT. Translated: CASSESGKNPLTDTQYF. The chain recombines TRBV2 with TRBJ2-3; TRBD1 might be the D (5 bases). Germline V gives CDR1 SNHLY, CDR2 FYNNEI. Trimming removed 2 bases at V and 2 bases at J, with 17 bases between. The CDR3 contains 17 residues.

This sequence joins TRBV7-6 and TRBJ2-3, with 8 bases identical to TRBD2. The CDR3 has 16 amino acids. The germline V gene encodes CDR1 SGHVS and CDR2 FNYEAQ. J was trimmed by 4 bases and V by 3 bases; bases with no gene match: 9. CDR3 sequence reads: CASSFQREIRADTQYF. CDR3 nucleotides: TGTGCCAGCAGCTTTCAGCGGGAGATCAGAGCAGATACGCAGTATTTT.

CDR3 DNA: TGTGCCATCAGTGAGTCTTCGGGCGGAAGGGCCTACGAGCAGTACTTC. Translation: CAISESSGGRAYEQYF. The chain employs TRBV10-3 and TRBJ2-7; D gene unclear. The CDR3 covers 16 residues. Trimming took 0 bases from V and 2 from J, leaving 14 bases between them. Germline CDR1 reads ENHRY; CDR2 reads SYGVKD.

The chain carries TRBV15 and TRBJ1-1, with D unresolved. Germline CDR1 and CDR2: LNHNV and YYDKDF (reference sequence). The CDR3 covers 12 residues. The germline V and J ends were trimmed by 8 bases and 2 bases, with 9 bases remaining between them. As DNA, the CDR3 is TGTGCCACCCGGGAGACAAACACTGAAGCTTTCTTT. Translating gives CATRETNTEAFF.

The V gene is TRBV15, the J gene TRBJ2-7, with D perhaps TRBD1 (5 bases). In germline, CDR1 is LNHNV, CDR2 YYDKDF (reference sequence). Trimming left V 3 bases short and J 2 bases short, with 11 bases between. The CDR3 has 14 amino acids. The CDR3, as DNA: TGTGCCACCAGCAGCGAGACAGCCACCTACGAGCAGTACTTC. Translating it yields CATSSETATYEQYF.

V and J are TRBV4-2 and TRBJ2-7, with 13 positions matching TRBD2. CDR3 length equals 13 residues. CDR1 is LGHNA, CDR2 YNFKEQ, per germline. J was trimmed by 7 bases and V by 4 bases; bases with no gene match: 1. CDR3 sequence: CASSRGLAGEQYF. The DNA for the CDR3 is TGTGCCAGCAGCCGGGGACTAGCGGGAGAGCAGTACTTC.

This rearrangement joins TRBV7-9 to TRBJ1-1; D is uncertain. The V gene lost 2 bases and the J gene lost 3 bases, with 10 bases spanning the gap. The CDR3 has 14 amino acids. CDR1 is SEHNR and CDR2 is FQNEAQ in the germline V gene (reference sequence). The CDR3 DNA sequence: TGTGCCAGCAGCTTACTCGGAGGAGACACTGAAGCTTTCTTT. Protein product: CASSLLGGDTEAFF.

This clone showed up just once. This rearrangement joins TRBV19 to TRBJ1-4; D may be TRBD1 (6 bases). Germline loops: CDR1 LNHDA, CDR2 SQIVND (reference sequence). Trimming cost V 4 bases and J 3 bases, with 18 bases left between them. There are 17 residues in the CDR3. CDR3 sequence (DNA): TGTGCCAGTAGTACCTGGAACAGAGGGGGGGCTAATGAAAAACTGTTTTTT. It yields the protein CASSTWNRGGANEKLFF. Combining the CDR3 with reference TRBV19 and TRBJ1-4 gives the whole variable domain DGGITQSPKYLFRKEGQNVTLSCEQNLNHDAMYWYRQDPGQGLRLIYYSQIVNDFQKGDIAEGYSVSREKKESFPLTVTSAQKNPTAFYLCASSTWNRGGANEKLFFGSGTQLSVL.

The rearrangement uses TRBV2 and TRBJ2-7, with D maybe TRBD2 (6 bases). Trimming shortened V by 2 bases and J by 4 bases, and 15 bases separated the two germline ends. The CDR3 sequence is 15 residues long. Germline CDR1 reads SNHLY; CDR2 reads FYNNEI. CDR3 DNA sequence: TGTGCCAGCAGTGAAAGGCTAGCGACGGAATACGAGCAGTACTTC. Translation gives CASSERLATEYEQYF.

In DNA, the CDR3 is TGTGCCAGCAGCTTAGCGTGGACTAGCGGGGGCCAAGAGACCCAGTACTTC. Amino acids: CASSLAWTSGGQETQYF. The V and J genes are TRBV7-9 and TRBJ2-5; TRBD2 matches at 13 bases. The CDR3 runs 17 residues. V lost 0 bases and J lost 1; bases outside the gene matches: 2. Germline assignment: CDR1 SEHNR and CDR2 FQNEAQ (reference sequence).

The sample holds one count of this clone. The chain uses TRBV25-1 and TRBJ2-2; possibly TRBD1 for D (5 bases). Germline V CDR1 and CDR2: MGHDK, SYGVNS. The CDR3 is 16 residues long. The V and J ends lost 1 base and 0 bases respectively, with 9 bases between them. CDR3 DNA: TGTGCCAGCAGTGAATGGGGCAGATCGAACACCGGGGAGCTGTTTTTT. It translates to CASSEWGRSNTGELFF.

The V call is TRBV28, the J call TRBJ1-2; D perhaps matches TRBD1 (6 bases). Trimming left V 4 bases short and J 3 bases short, with 18 bases between. The CDR3 has 16 residues. The germline CDR1 and CDR2 sequences are MDHEN and SYDVKM. CDR3: CASSYMGGPRDYGYTF. CDR3 nucleotides: TGTGCCAGCAGTTACATGGGGGGCCCCAGGGACTATGGCTACACCTTC.

The gene calls are TRBV7-9 and TRBJ2-5; 7 bases match TRBD1. The CDR3 sequence is 15 residues long. The V gene end was trimmed by 5 bases and the J gene end by 5 bases; junction bases not matched to a gene: 11. Looked up from germline, CDR1 is SEHNR and CDR2 is FQNEAQ (reference sequence). CDR3 region: CASSDGQVGWETQYF. The CDR3 region has the DNA TGTGCCAGCAGCGACGGACAGGTCGGGTGGGAGACCCAGTACTTC.

The CDR3 sequence is CASSDGYEQYF. CDR3 DNA: TGTGCCAGCAGCGACGGCTACGAGCAGTACTTC. V and J are TRBV6-4 and TRBJ2-7; D is unclear. In germline, CDR1 is MRHNA, CDR2 SNTAGT. V was shortened by 6 bases and J by 3 bases, with 6 bases between the two germline ends. CDR3 size: 11 residues.

The chain combines TRBV6-1 with TRBJ2-7; D possibly corresponds to TRBD1 (6 bases). This CDR3 spans 14 amino acids. Germline CDR1 and CDR2: MNHNS and SASEGT. V lost 6 bases to trimming and J lost 0 bases, with 12 bases between them. This chain's CDR3 is CASRTTGSSYEQYF. For the CDR3, the DNA is TGTGCCAGCAGGACGACAGGTAGCTCCTACGAGCAGTACTTC.

This chain connects TRBV11-2 to TRBJ2-1; D is ambiguous. This CDR3 has 14 amino acids. The germline CDR1 and CDR2 sequences are SGHAT and FQNNGV. With 5 bases removed from V and 4 bases from J, the gap between germline ends came to 12 bases. CDR3 amino acids: CASSTTSRYNEQFF. DNA of the CDR3: TGTGCCAGCAGCACGACCTCTAGATACAATGAGCAGTTCTTC.

This sequence joins TRBV7-9 and TRBJ1-4, with TRBD1 identical over 9 bases. V lost 5 bases and J lost 8; bases outside the gene matches: 6. Germline lookup yields CDR1 SEHNR and CDR2 FQNEAQ (reference sequence). The length of the CDR3 is 14 residues. The CDR3 here is CASSPWGQGEKLFF. Here the CDR3 DNA reads TGTGCCAGCAGCCCCTGGGGACAGGGAGAAAAACTGTTTTTT.